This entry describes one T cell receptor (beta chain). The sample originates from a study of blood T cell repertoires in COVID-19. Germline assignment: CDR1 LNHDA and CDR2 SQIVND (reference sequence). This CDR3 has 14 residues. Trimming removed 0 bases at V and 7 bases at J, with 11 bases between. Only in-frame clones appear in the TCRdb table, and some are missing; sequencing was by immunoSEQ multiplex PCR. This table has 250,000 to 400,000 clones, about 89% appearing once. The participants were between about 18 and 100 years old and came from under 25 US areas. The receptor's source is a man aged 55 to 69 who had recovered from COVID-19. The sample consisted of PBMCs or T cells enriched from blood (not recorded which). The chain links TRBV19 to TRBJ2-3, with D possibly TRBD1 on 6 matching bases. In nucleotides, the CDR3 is TGTGCCAGTAGTATAGATCAGGGGAAATATACGCAGTATTTT. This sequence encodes CASSIDQGKYTQYF.